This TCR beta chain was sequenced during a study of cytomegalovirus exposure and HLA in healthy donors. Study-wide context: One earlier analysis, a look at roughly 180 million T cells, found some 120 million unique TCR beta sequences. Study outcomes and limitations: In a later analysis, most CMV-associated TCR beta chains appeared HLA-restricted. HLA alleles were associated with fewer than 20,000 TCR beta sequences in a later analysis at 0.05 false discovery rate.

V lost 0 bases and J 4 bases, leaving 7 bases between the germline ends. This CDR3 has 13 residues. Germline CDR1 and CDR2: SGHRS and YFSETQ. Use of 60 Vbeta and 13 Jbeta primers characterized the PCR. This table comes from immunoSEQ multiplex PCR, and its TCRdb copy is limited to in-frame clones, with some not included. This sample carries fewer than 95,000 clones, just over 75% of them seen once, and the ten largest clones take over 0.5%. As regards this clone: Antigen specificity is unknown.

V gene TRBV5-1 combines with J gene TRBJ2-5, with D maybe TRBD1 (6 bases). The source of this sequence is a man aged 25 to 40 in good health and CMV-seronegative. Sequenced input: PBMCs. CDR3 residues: CASSLAGAETQYF. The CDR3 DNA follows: TGCGCCAGCAGCTTGGCAGGGGCAGAGACCCAGTACTTC.